These T cell receptor beta chains were read from a single sample in a study of blood T cell repertoires in COVID-19. Only in-frame clones appear in the TCRdb table, and some are missing; sequencing was by immunoSEQ multiplex PCR. This sample has about 110,000 clones; about four fifths occur once, and the top ten carry 11% to 15%. Source material: peripheral blood. These receptors came from a woman aged 60-70 years with acute or convalescent COVID-19. Both conserved end residues are part of each CDR3. Fields, in order: J gene, D gene, V gene, clone size, CDR3 protein, CDR3 DNA. The D gene is left open where the match is weak. A clone size is listed for some rows: how often the clone was seen (once, few, many), or a class if it is expanded.

>TRBJ2-1|TRBD2|TRBV29-1|few
CSVTGLARSSYNEQFF
TGCAGCGTCACCGGACTAGCGCGTAGCTCCTACAATGAGCAGTTCTTC
>TRBJ1-1|NA|TRBV7-3|NA
CASSLMGGYNTEAFF
TGTGCCAGCAGCTTAATGGGGGGGTACAACACTGAAGCTTTCTTT
>TRBJ2-2|TRBD1|TRBV11-1|NA
CASSYQTGVLGGELFF
TGTGCCAGCAGTTACCAGACAGGGGTCCTAGGCGGGGAGCTGTTTTTT
>TRBJ1-5|NA|TRBV12-3/TRBV12-4|NA
CASRGGTTQPQHF
TGTGCCAGCAGGGGGGGGACTACCCAGCCCCAGCATTTT
>TRBJ2-3|NA|TRBV12-3/TRBV12-4|NA
CASRRGTDTQYF
TGTGCCAGCAGGCGCGGCACAGATACGCAGTATTTT
>TRBJ2-7|NA|TRBV19|NA
CASSMARESYEQYF
TGTGCCAGTAGTATGGCCAGGGAATCCTACGAGCAGTACTTC
>TRBJ1-2|NA|TRBV6-1|few
CASSELQGRGYTF
TGTGCCAGCAGTGAACTACAGGGCAGAGGCTACACCTTC
>TRBJ2-6|TRBD1|TRBV7-7|NA
CASSARGGTGANVLTF
TGTGCTAGCAGCGCAAGAGGGGGCACTGGGGCCAACGTCCTGACTTTC
>TRBJ1-1|NA|TRBV7-2|NA
CASSSWGGIYTEAFF
TGTGCCAGCAGCTCCTGGGGAGGTATCTACACTGAAGCTTTCTTT
>TRBJ1-6|NA|TRBV3-1/TRBV3-2|NA
CASSPFYRVASPLHF
TGTGCCAGCAGCCCCTTTTACAGGGTGGCTTCACCCCTCCACTTT
>TRBJ2-1|TRBD1|TRBV19|NA
CASSIWDHRGDEQFF
TGTGCCAGTAGTATTTGGGACCACAGGGGCGATGAGCAGTTCTTC
>TRBJ2-6|TRBD2|TRBV4-2|NA
CASSQVSGRSSSGANVLTF
TGTGCCAGCAGCCAAGTTAGCGGGAGGTCAAGCTCTGGGGCCAACGTCCTGACTTTC
>TRBJ1-1|NA|TRBV6-5|NA
CASSSGNTEAFF
TGTGCCAGCAGTTCCGGGAACACTGAAGCTTTCTTT
>TRBJ1-5|TRBD1|TRBV2|once
CASSQGQSQPQHF
TGTGCCAGCAGCCAGGGACAGTCTCAGCCCCAGCATTTT
>TRBJ2-2|TRBD1|TRBV7-9|once
CASRKSLSDRDWAGELFF
TGTGCCAGCAGAAAGTCGCTTTCGGACAGGGACTGGGCCGGGGAGCTGTTTTTT
>TRBJ1-5|TRBD1|TRBV6-5|NA
CASSPSGGNRPQHF
TGTGCCAGCAGCCCGTCAGGGGGCAATCGGCCCCAGCATTTT
>TRBJ2-7|NA|TRBV2|few
CASVTLLAPRPYEQYF
TGTGCCAGCGTGACCCTTCTAGCGCCGAGACCCTACGAGCAGTACTTC
>TRBJ1-4|NA|TRBV9|NA
CASSVVAQGFEKLFF
TGTGCCAGCAGCGTAGTTGCACAGGGCTTCGAAAAACTGTTTTTT
>TRBJ1-4|TRBD1|TRBV7-2|NA
CASSQTGSGEKLFF
TGTGCCAGCAGCCAGACAGGGTCGGGTGAAAAACTGTTTTTT
>TRBJ1-5|NA|TRBV12-3/TRBV12-4|NA
CASSGSDNQPQHF
TGTGCCAGCTCTGGCAGTGACAATCAGCCCCAGCATTTT
>TRBJ2-1|NA|TRBV2|NA
CASGQDYNNEQFF
TGTGCCAGCGGACAGGACTATAACAATGAGCAGTTCTTC
>TRBJ2-1|TRBD2|TRBV7-2|NA
CASSPGLASYNEQFF
TGTGCCAGCAGCCCGGGACTAGCGAGCTACAATGAGCAGTTCTTC
>TRBJ2-2|TRBD1|TRBV5-1|once
CASSTRQGTNTGELFF
TGCGCCAGCAGCACCCGACAGGGCACGAACACCGGGGAGCTGTTTTTT
>TRBJ1-1|TRBD1|TRBV7-9|NA
CASSQETGVTEAFF
TGTGCCAGCAGCCAGGAGACAGGGGTAACTGAAGCTTTCTTT
>TRBJ2-7|NA|TRBV25-1|NA
CASGHYEQYF
TGTGCCAGCGGACACTACGAGCAGTACTTC
>TRBJ1-4|NA|TRBV28|NA
CASSPSGREREKLFF
TGTGCCAGCAGCCCTTCGGGTAGGGAGCGCGAAAAACTGTTTTTT
>TRBJ2-7|NA|TRBV28|NA
CASSLPPGAGLREQYF
TGTGCCAGCAGTTTACCCCCCGGAGCTGGTCTTCGAGAGCAGTACTTC
>TRBJ2-3|TRBD2|TRBV18|few
CASSQASGLAGLTDTQYF
TGTGCCAGCTCCCAGGCGTCGGGACTAGCGGGGCTCACAGATACGCAGTATTTT
>TRBJ2-2|NA|TRBV5-1|NA
CASRKGEGSTGELFF
TGCGCCAGCAGAAAGGGGGAAGGAAGCACCGGGGAGCTGTTTTTT
>TRBJ2-3|NA|TRBV7-9|NA
CASSPLQGTQYF
TGTGCCAGCAGCCCCCTTCAGGGTACGCAGTATTTT
>TRBJ2-7|TRBD2|TRBV5-6|NA
CASSLLTPGTREQYF
TGTGCCAGCAGCTTGTTAACCCCAGGGACTAGGGAGCAGTACTTC
>TRBJ1-1|NA|TRBV3-1/TRBV3-2|NA
CASKGGPSTEAFF
TGTGCCAGCAAGGGGGGGCCATCCACTGAAGCTTTCTTT
>TRBJ2-1|TRBD2|TRBV19|medium-sized
CASTITSGSYNEQFF
TGTGCCAGCACTATTACTAGCGGGAGCTACAATGAGCAGTTCTTC
>TRBJ1-5|NA|TRBV7-2|NA
CASSLDGASNQPQHF
TGTGCCAGCAGCTTGGATGGGGCGAGCAATCAGCCCCAGCATTTT